These T cell receptor beta chains were read from a single sample in a study of OX40 agonist ivuxolimab in advanced cancers. Sequenced by immunoSEQ multiplex PCR; TCRdb stores in-frame clones only, minus some. The data contain some 150,000 clones, approximately 94% of them singletons. The sample consisted of CD4+ or CD8+ T cells sorted from blood, taken in a trial of the OX40 agonist ivuxolimab. Receptors were obtained from an adult with an advanced solid tumor such as melanoma, head and neck, liver or kidney cancer. CDR3s include the opening cysteine and the closing phenylalanine or tryptophan. The order of the fields is D gene, clone size, V gene, J gene, CDR3 DNA, CDR3 protein. D genes are given only for firm matches. Only part of the rows carry a size: once, few, many, or a class if the clone is expanded.

d_gene: TRBD1; abundance: -; v_gene: TRBV12-5; j_gene: TRBJ1-4; CDR3nt: TGTGCTAGTGGCCCGACAGGGGATGAAAAACTGTTTTTT; CDR3aa: CASGPTGDEKLFF
d_gene: -; abundance: -; v_gene: TRBV29-1; j_gene: TRBJ1-5; CDR3nt: TGCAGCGTTACGGACGGAGGGGTTAATCAGCCCCAGCATTTT; CDR3aa: CSVTDGGVNQPQHF
d_gene: TRBD1; abundance: once; v_gene: TRBV6-5; j_gene: TRBJ2-7; CDR3nt: TGTGCCAGCAGTAACCTGGGACAGGCGAAGTACGAGCAGTACTTC; CDR3aa: CASSNLGQAKYEQYF
d_gene: TRBD1; abundance: -; v_gene: TRBV19; j_gene: TRBJ1-1; CDR3nt: TGTGCCAGTAGTCTGACAGGGTTGAACACTGAAGCTTTCTTT; CDR3aa: CASSLTGLNTEAFF
d_gene: TRBD1; abundance: -; v_gene: TRBV9; j_gene: TRBJ2-5; CDR3nt: TGTGCCAGCAGCGTGCGGACAGGGGGGGAGACCCAGTACTTC; CDR3aa: CASSVRTGGETQYF
d_gene: -; abundance: -; v_gene: TRBV28; j_gene: TRBJ2-7; CDR3nt: TGTGCCATCAGGGCCGACCACGAGCAGTACTTC; CDR3aa: CAIRADHEQYF
d_gene: -; abundance: -; v_gene: TRBV28; j_gene: TRBJ1-4; CDR3nt: TGTGCCAGCATCGGGCGGGCTAATGAAAAACTGTTTTTT; CDR3aa: CASIGRANEKLFF
d_gene: -; abundance: -; v_gene: TRBV7-9; j_gene: TRBJ1-1; CDR3nt: TGTGCCAGCAGCCCCCTACCCAGAACTGAAGCTTTCTTT; CDR3aa: CASSPLPRTEAFF
d_gene: -; abundance: -; v_gene: TRBV10-1; j_gene: TRBJ2-2; CDR3nt: TGCGCCAGCAGTAACCCGGACGGGGGAGACACCGGGGAGCTGTTTTTT; CDR3aa: CASSNPDGGDTGELFF
d_gene: -; abundance: -; v_gene: TRBV5-1; j_gene: TRBJ1-5; CDR3nt: TGCGCCAGCAGCCTAAATGAGGGTCAGCCCCAGCATTTT; CDR3aa: CASSLNEGQPQHF
d_gene: -; abundance: -; v_gene: TRBV11-2; j_gene: TRBJ2-7; CDR3nt: TGTGCCAGCAGCACCCCCCGGGGCAGGGGAGGGTCGCAGTACTTC; CDR3aa: CASSTPRGRGGSQYF
d_gene: -; abundance: -; v_gene: TRBV7-2; j_gene: TRBJ2-7; CDR3nt: TGTGCCAGCAGCTTAGGTCTCCGACAGATAGCCTACGAGCAGTACTTC; CDR3aa: CASSLGLRQIAYEQYF
d_gene: -; abundance: -; v_gene: TRBV6-1; j_gene: TRBJ1-1; CDR3nt: TGTGCCAGCAGTGAACGAGGAGGGGGCACTGAAGCTTTCTTT; CDR3aa: CASSERGGGTEAFF
d_gene: TRBD1; abundance: -; v_gene: TRBV11-2; j_gene: TRBJ1-1; CDR3nt: TGTGCCAGCAGCTCTACTCTCCGGGACAGTGAAGCTTTCTTT; CDR3aa: CASSSTLRDSEAFF
d_gene: -; abundance: -; v_gene: TRBV10-3; j_gene: TRBJ1-5; CDR3nt: TGTGCCATCAGTGAAGGACAGCATCAGCCCCAGCATTTT; CDR3aa: CAISEGQHQPQHF
d_gene: -; abundance: -; v_gene: TRBV5-3; j_gene: TRBJ1-5; CDR3nt: TGTGCCAGAAGCTTCTATGGGGGATACAATCAGCCCCAGCATTTT; CDR3aa: CARSFYGGYNQPQHF
d_gene: TRBD1; abundance: -; v_gene: TRBV7-3; j_gene: TRBJ1-5; CDR3nt: TGTGCCAGCAGCTTAGATTGGGGACAGGGAAGACTTAGCAATCAGCCCCAGCATTTT; CDR3aa: CASSLDWGQGRLSNQPQHF
d_gene: TRBD1; abundance: -; v_gene: TRBV19; j_gene: TRBJ1-3; CDR3nt: TGTGCCAGCAGGGACAGGCGGACTGGAAACACCATATATTTT; CDR3aa: CASRDRRTGNTIYF
d_gene: -; abundance: -; v_gene: TRBV7-2; j_gene: TRBJ2-3; CDR3nt: TGTGCCGCTAGCCGGTCTGGCACAGATACGCAGTATTTT; CDR3aa: CAASRSGTDTQYF
d_gene: -; abundance: -; v_gene: TRBV11-2; j_gene: TRBJ2-3; CDR3nt: TGTGCCAGCAGCAGGCCCAACCTAGGCACAGATACGCAGTATTTT; CDR3aa: CASSRPNLGTDTQYF
d_gene: TRBD1; abundance: -; v_gene: TRBV10-3; j_gene: TRBJ2-7; CDR3nt: TGTGCCATCAGTGCTCACGACAGGGGGCGAGGGGGATCCTACGAGCAGTACTTC; CDR3aa: CAISAHDRGRGGSYEQYF
d_gene: -; abundance: -; v_gene: TRBV2; j_gene: TRBJ2-1; CDR3nt: TGTGCCAGCAGTGAGGGCCAGGTTTCCTACAATGAGCAGTTCTTC; CDR3aa: CASSEGQVSYNEQFF
d_gene: -; abundance: once; v_gene: TRBV19; j_gene: TRBJ1-1; CDR3nt: TGTGCCAGTAGTATGGGGCAGGGTTGGTACACTGAAGCTTTCTTT; CDR3aa: CASSMGQGWYTEAFF
d_gene: -; abundance: -; v_gene: TRBV6-6; j_gene: TRBJ2-7; CDR3nt: TGTGCCAGCAGTTACTCCCGGGTTGAGAGCTCCTACGAGCAGTACTTC; CDR3aa: CASSYSRVESSYEQYF
d_gene: -; abundance: -; v_gene: TRBV5-4; j_gene: TRBJ2-7; CDR3nt: TGTGCCAGCGGACCCCCGGGCCGGAACTACGAGCAGTACTTC; CDR3aa: CASGPPGRNYEQYF
d_gene: TRBD2; abundance: once; v_gene: TRBV30; j_gene: TRBJ2-7; CDR3nt: TGTGCCTGGAGTAGTGCGGGAGGCCTCGAGCAGTACTTC; CDR3aa: CAWSSAGGLEQYF
d_gene: -; abundance: once; v_gene: TRBV19; j_gene: TRBJ2-7; CDR3nt: TGTGCCAGTAGTCGGCTTGGGGCCTACGAGCAGTACTTC; CDR3aa: CASSRLGAYEQYF
d_gene: TRBD2; abundance: -; v_gene: TRBV7-2; j_gene: TRBJ2-5; CDR3nt: TGTGCCAGCAGCTTAGGGGTTGGCGGGGGGGCCGTAGAGACCCAGTACTTC; CDR3aa: CASSLGVGGGAVETQYF
d_gene: -; abundance: -; v_gene: TRBV27; j_gene: TRBJ2-2; CDR3nt: TGTGCCAGCAGTTTCGGTTACACCGGGGAGCTGTTTTTT; CDR3aa: CASSFGYTGELFF
d_gene: TRBD1; abundance: -; v_gene: TRBV7-7; j_gene: TRBJ2-2; CDR3nt: TGTGCTAGCAGCCCTCGGACAGGGTCCGGGGAGCTGTTTTTT; CDR3aa: CASSPRTGSGELFF
d_gene: TRBD1; abundance: -; v_gene: TRBV11-1; j_gene: TRBJ2-7; CDR3nt: TGTGCCAGCAGCTCGCGGACAGGGCAGTACTTC; CDR3aa: CASSSRTGQYF
d_gene: -; abundance: -; v_gene: TRBV5-4; j_gene: TRBJ1-1; CDR3nt: TGTGCCAGCAGCTTGGAGGGCTGGGGTACTGAAGCTTTCTTT; CDR3aa: CASSLEGWGTEAFF
d_gene: -; abundance: -; v_gene: TRBV6-4; j_gene: TRBJ1-1; CDR3nt: TGTGCCAGCAGTTGGGCCCTAGGGGGAACTGAAGCTTTCTTT; CDR3aa: CASSWALGGTEAFF
d_gene: -; abundance: -; v_gene: TRBV27; j_gene: TRBJ1-5; CDR3nt: TGTGCCAGCAGTTTATGGGGGGCTGGTCAGCCCCAGCATTTT; CDR3aa: CASSLWGAGQPQHF
d_gene: -; abundance: -; v_gene: TRBV28; j_gene: TRBJ2-7; CDR3nt: TGTGCCAGCAGTTTTTCGGGGAGATCCTACGAGCAGTACTTC; CDR3aa: CASSFSGRSYEQYF
d_gene: -; abundance: -; v_gene: TRBV6-5; j_gene: TRBJ1-1; CDR3nt: TGTGCCAGCAGTAGGGGTGGTGGCACTGAAGCTTTCTTT; CDR3aa: CASSRGGGTEAFF
d_gene: -; abundance: -; v_gene: TRBV5-5; j_gene: TRBJ2-5; CDR3nt: TGTGCCAGCAGCTTGGACCCAAGAGGCCAAGAGACCCAGTACTTC; CDR3aa: CASSLDPRGQETQYF
d_gene: TRBD1; abundance: -; v_gene: TRBV27; j_gene: TRBJ1-2; CDR3nt: TGTGCCAGCGGCAGTCCAGGGGGTGGCTATGGCTACACCTTC; CDR3aa: CASGSPGGGYGYTF
d_gene: -; abundance: -; v_gene: TRBV6-5; j_gene: TRBJ2-1; CDR3nt: TGTGCCACCCGGGGCCAAGTGGCTTACAATGAGCAGTTCTTC; CDR3aa: CATRGQVAYNEQFF
d_gene: -; abundance: -; v_gene: TRBV7-2; j_gene: TRBJ1-3; CDR3nt: TGTGCCAGCAGCTTAGAAGCCCTGAGCTCTGGAAACACCATATATTTT; CDR3aa: CASSLEALSSGNTIYF
d_gene: TRBD1; abundance: -; v_gene: TRBV7-2; j_gene: TRBJ1-1; CDR3nt: TGTGCCAGCAGCCCCCGAGGACAGGGGGCAGTAGAAGCTTTCTTT; CDR3aa: CASSPRGQGAVEAFF
d_gene: -; abundance: once; v_gene: TRBV11-3; j_gene: TRBJ1-1; CDR3nt: TGTGCCAGCAGCCCAGGGCGGCTGAACACTGAAGCTTTCTTT; CDR3aa: CASSPGRLNTEAFF
d_gene: -; abundance: -; v_gene: TRBV5-4; j_gene: TRBJ1-1; CDR3nt: TGTGCCAGCAGCGCTAGATCGGGACTGGGGGACACTGAAGCTTTCTTT; CDR3aa: CASSARSGLGDTEAFF
d_gene: -; abundance: -; v_gene: TRBV4-1; j_gene: TRBJ1-1; CDR3nt: TGCGCCAGCAGCCAATCCCCCGCGCGGGGGCCGCGGAACACTGACGCTTTCTTT; CDR3aa: CASSQSPARGPRNTDAFF
d_gene: -; abundance: -; v_gene: TRBV5-1; j_gene: TRBJ2-1; CDR3nt: TGCGCCAGCAGGTCCGCAGGGGGGGACTACAATGAGCAGTTCTTC; CDR3aa: CASRSAGGDYNEQFF
d_gene: -; abundance: -; v_gene: TRBV6-4; j_gene: TRBJ2-1; CDR3nt: TGTGCCAGCAGTGGGGGGGGAGGGACAGCCTACAATGAGCAGTTCTTC; CDR3aa: CASSGGGGTAYNEQFF
d_gene: TRBD2; abundance: -; v_gene: TRBV5-4; j_gene: TRBJ2-3; CDR3nt: TGTGCCAGCAGCCCGACTAGCGGGAGGTCCACAGATACGCAGTATTTT; CDR3aa: CASSPTSGRSTDTQYF
d_gene: -; abundance: once; v_gene: TRBV18; j_gene: TRBJ2-7; CDR3nt: TGTGCCAGCTCACCTCCGTGGGACACCTACGAGCAGTACTTC; CDR3aa: CASSPPWDTYEQYF
d_gene: -; abundance: once; v_gene: TRBV18; j_gene: TRBJ2-2; CDR3nt: TGTGCCAGCTCACCTGCGGGGATCGCGAACACCGGGGAGCTGTTTTTT; CDR3aa: CASSPAGIANTGELFF
d_gene: -; abundance: -; v_gene: TRBV10-1; j_gene: TRBJ2-4; CDR3nt: TGCGCCAGCAGTTCTTGGGTGGCGTGGGACAAAAACATTCAGTACTTC; CDR3aa: CASSSWVAWDKNIQYF
d_gene: -; abundance: -; v_gene: TRBV27; j_gene: TRBJ1-1; CDR3nt: TGTGCCAGCAGTACATCAGGGGAATGGGGTAGAGCTTTCTTT; CDR3aa: CASSTSGEWGRAFF
d_gene: -; abundance: -; v_gene: TRBV28; j_gene: TRBJ1-1; CDR3nt: TGTGCCATCAACCGGGAAGAAGCTTTCTTT; CDR3aa: CAINREEAFF